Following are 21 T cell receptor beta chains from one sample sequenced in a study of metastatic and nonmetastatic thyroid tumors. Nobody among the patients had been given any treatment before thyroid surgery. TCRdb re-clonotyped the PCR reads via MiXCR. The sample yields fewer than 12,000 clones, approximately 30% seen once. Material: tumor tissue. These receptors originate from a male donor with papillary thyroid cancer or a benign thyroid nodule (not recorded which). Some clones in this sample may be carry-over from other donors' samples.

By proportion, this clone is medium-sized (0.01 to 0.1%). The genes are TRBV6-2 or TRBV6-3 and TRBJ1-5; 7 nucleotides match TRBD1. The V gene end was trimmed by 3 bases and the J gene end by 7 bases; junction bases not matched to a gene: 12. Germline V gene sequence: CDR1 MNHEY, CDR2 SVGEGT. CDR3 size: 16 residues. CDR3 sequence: CASSYSPGQIGQPQHF. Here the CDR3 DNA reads TGTGCCAGCAGTTATTCGCCGGGACAGATTGGACAGCCCCAGCATTTT.

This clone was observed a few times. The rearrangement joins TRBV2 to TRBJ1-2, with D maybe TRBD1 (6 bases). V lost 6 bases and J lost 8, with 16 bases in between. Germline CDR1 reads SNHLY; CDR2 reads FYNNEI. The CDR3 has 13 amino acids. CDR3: CASRSGEKRGYTF. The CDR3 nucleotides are TGTGCCAGCAGGTCAGGGGAGAAGAGAGGCTACACCTTC.

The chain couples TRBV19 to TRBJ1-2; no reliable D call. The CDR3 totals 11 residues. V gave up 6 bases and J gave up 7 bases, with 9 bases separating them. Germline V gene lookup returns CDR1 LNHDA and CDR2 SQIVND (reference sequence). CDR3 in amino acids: CASSVGIGYTF. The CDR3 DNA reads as TGTGCCAGTAGCGTAGGAATTGGCTACACCTTC.

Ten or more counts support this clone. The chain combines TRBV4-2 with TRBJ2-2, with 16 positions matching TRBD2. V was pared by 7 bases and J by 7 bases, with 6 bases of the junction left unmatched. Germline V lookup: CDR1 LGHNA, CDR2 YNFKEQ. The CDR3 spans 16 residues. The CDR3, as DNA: TGTGCCAGCACCCCGGGACTAGCGGGAGGGTACGGGGAGCTGTTTTTT. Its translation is CASTPGLAGGYGELFF.

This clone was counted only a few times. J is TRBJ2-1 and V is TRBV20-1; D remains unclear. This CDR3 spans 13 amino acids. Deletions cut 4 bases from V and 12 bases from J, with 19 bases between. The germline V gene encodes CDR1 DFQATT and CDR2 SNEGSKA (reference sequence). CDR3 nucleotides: TGCAGTGCTACTGGACCTAGTGGAATGCGGCAGTTCTTC. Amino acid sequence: CSATGPSGMRQFF.

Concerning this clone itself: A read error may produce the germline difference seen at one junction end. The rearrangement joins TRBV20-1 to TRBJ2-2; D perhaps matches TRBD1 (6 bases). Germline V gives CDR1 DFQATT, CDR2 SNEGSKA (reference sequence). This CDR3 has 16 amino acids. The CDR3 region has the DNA TGCAGTGCTAGAGATGGCAGCCCAGGGGCCACCGGTGAGCTGTTTTTT. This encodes CSARDGSPGATGELFF.

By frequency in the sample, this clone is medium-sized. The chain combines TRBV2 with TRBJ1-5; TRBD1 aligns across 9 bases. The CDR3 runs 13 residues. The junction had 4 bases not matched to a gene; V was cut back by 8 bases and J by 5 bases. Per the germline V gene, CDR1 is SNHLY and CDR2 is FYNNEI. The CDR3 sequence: CASLRQGDQPQHF. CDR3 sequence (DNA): TGTGCCAGCCTCAGACAGGGGGATCAGCCCCAGCATTTT.

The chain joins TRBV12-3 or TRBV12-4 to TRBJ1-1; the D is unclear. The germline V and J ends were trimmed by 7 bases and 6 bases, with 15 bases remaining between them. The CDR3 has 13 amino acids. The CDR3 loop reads CASNQKSSAEAFF. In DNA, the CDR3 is TGTGCCAGCAACCAGAAGTCATCGGCTGAAGCTTTCTTT.

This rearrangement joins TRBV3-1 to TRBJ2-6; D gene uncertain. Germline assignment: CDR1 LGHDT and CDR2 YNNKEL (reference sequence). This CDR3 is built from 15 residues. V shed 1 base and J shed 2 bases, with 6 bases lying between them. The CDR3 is CASSQGVAGANVLTF. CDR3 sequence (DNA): TGTGCCAGCAGCCAAGGTGTTGCTGGGGCCAACGTCCTGACTTTC.

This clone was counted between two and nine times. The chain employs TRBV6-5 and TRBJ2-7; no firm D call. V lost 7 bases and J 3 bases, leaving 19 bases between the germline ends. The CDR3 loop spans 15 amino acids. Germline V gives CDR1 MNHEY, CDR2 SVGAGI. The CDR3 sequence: CASISGPTVYYEQYV. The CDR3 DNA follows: TGTGCCAGCATTTCTGGACCTACCGTCTACTACGAGCAGTACGTC.

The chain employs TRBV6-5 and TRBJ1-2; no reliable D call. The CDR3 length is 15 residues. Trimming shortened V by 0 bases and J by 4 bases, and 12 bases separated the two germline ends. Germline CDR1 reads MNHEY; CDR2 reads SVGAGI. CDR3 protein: CASSYSSRRGYGYTF. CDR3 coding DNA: TGTGCCAGCAGTTACTCCTCCCGCCGGGGCTATGGCTACACCTTC.

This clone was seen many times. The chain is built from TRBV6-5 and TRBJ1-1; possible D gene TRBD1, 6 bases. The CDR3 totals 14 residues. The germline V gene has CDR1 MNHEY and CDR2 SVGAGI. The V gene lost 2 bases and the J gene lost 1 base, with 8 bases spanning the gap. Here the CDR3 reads CASSYTQGNTEAFF. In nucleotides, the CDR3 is TGTGCCAGCAGTTACACACAGGGGAACACTGAAGCTTTCTTT.

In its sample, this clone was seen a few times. This chain's CDR3 is CASSDTQGAFF. Written as DNA, the CDR3 is TGTGCCAGCAGTGACACCCAAGGAGCTTTCTTT. The chain links TRBV6-1 to TRBJ1-1; D unclear. The V end lost 3 bases, the J end lost 10 bases, and 9 bases lay between the germline ends. Germline loops: CDR1 MNHNS, CDR2 SASEGT. The length of the CDR3 is 11 residues.

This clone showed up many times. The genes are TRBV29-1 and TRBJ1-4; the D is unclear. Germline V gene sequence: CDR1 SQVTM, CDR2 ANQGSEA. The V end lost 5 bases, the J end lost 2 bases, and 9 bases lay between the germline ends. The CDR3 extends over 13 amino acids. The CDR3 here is CSVSPGTNEKLFF. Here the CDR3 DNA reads TGCAGCGTTTCTCCGGGGACTAATGAAAAACTGTTTTTT. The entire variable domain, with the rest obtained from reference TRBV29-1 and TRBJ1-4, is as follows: SAVISQKPSRDICQRGTSLTIQCQVDSQVTMMFWYRQQPGQSLTLIATANQGSEATYESGFVIDKFPISRPNLTFSTLTVSNMSPEDSSIYLCSVSPGTNEKLFFGSGTQLSVL.

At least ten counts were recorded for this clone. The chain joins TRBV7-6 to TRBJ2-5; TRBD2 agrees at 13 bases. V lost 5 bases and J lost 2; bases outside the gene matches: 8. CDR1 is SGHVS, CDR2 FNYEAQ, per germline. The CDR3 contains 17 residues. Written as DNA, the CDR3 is TGTGCCAGCAGCCTTCCACTAGCGGGAGGGCGTCAAGAGACCCAGTACTTC. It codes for CASSLPLAGGRQETQYF.

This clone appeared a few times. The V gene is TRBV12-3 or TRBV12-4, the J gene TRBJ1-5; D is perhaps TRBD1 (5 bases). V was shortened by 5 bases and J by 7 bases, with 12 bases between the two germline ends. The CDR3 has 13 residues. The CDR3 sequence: CASSQGDLQPQHF. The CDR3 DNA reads TGTGCCAGCAGTCAAGGGGACCTCCAGCCCCAGCATTTT.

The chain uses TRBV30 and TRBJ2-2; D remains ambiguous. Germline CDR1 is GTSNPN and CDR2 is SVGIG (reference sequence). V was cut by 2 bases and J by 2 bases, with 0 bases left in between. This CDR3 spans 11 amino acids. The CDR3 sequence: CAWSNTGELFF. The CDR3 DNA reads TGTGCCTGGAGTAACACCGGGGAGCTGTTTTTT.

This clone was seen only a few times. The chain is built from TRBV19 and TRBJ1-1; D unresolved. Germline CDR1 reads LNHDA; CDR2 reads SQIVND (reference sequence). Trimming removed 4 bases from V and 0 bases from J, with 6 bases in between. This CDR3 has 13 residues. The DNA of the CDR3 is TGTGCCAGTAGTAAATATATGAACACTGAAGCTTTCTTT. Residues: CASSKYMNTEAFF.

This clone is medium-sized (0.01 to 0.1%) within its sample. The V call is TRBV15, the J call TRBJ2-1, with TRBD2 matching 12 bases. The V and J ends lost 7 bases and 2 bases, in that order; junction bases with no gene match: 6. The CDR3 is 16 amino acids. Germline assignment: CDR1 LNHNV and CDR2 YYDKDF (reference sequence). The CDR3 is CATKSASGRAYNEQFF. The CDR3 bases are TGTGCCACCAAGTCGGCTAGCGGGAGGGCCTACAATGAGCAGTTCTTC. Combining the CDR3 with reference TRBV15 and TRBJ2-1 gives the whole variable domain DAMVIQNPRYQVTQFGKPVTLSCSQTLNHNVMYWYQQKSSQAPKLLFHYYDKDFNNEADTPDNFQSRRPNTSFCFLDIRSPGLGDTAMYLCATKSASGRAYNEQFFGPGTRLTVL.

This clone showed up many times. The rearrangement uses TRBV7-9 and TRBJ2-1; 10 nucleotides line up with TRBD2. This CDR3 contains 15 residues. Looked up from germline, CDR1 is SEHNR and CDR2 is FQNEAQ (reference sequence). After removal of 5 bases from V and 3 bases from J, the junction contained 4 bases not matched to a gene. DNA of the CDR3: TGTGCCAGCAGCGTCGGACTAGCGGACTACAATGAGCAGTTCTTC. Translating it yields CASSVGLADYNEQFF.

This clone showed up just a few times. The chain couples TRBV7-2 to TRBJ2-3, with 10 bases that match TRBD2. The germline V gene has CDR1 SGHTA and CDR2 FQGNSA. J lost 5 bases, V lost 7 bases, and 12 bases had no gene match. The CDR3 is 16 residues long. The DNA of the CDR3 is TGTGCCAGCATCCCCTGTCTAGCGGGAGCGGTAGATACGCAGTATTTT. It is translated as CASIPCLAGAVDTQYF.